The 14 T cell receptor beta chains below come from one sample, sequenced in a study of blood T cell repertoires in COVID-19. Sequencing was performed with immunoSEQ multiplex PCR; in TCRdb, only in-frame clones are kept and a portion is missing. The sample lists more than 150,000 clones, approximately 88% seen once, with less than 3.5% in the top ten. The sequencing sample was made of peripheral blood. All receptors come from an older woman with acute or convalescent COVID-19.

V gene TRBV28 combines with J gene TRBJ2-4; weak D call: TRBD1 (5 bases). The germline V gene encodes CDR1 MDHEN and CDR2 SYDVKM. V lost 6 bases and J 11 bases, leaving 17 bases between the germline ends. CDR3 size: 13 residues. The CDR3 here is CASRNKGSIVQYF. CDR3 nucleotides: TGTGCCAGCAGAAATAAGGGGTCGATTGTTCAGTACTTC.

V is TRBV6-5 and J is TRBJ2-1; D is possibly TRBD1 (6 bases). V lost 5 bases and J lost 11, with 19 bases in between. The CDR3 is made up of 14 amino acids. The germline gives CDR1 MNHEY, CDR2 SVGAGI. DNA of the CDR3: TGTGCCAGCAGTAGCCCATTGGGGGCAGGACAGCAGTTCTTC. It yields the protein CASSSPLGAGQQFF.

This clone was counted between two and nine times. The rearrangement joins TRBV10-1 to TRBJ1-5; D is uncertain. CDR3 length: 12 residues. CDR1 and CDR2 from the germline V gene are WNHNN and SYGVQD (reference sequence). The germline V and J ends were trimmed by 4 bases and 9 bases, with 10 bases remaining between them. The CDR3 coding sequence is TGCGCCAGCAGTGCCGGACTATTGCCCCAGCATTTT. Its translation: CASSAGLLPQHF.

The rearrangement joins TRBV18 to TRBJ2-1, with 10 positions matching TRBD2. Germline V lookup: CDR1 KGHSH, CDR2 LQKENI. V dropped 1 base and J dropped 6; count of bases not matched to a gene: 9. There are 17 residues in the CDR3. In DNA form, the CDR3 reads TGTGCCAGCTCACCACGAACCGTAGCGGGGGGCGCCAATGAGCAGTTCTTC. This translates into CASSPRTVAGGANEQFF.

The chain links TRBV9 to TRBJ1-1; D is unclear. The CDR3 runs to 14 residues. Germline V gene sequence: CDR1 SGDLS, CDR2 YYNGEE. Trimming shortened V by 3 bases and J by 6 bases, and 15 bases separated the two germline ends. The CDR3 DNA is TGTGCCAGCAGCGCTTCAGCTCTCAGGTCTGAAGCTTTCTTT. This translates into CASSASALRSEAFF.

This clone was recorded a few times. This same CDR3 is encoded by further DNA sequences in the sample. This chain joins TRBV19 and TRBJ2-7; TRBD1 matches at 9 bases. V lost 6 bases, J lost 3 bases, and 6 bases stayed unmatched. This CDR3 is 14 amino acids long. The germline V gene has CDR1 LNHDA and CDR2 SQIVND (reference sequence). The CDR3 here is CASSMGQGGYEQYF. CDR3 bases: TGTGCCAGTAGCATGGGACAGGGAGGCTACGAGCAGTACTTC.

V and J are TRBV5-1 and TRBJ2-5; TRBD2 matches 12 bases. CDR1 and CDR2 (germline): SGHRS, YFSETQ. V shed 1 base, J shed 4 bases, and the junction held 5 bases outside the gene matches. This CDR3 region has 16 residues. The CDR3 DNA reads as TGCGCCAGCAGCTTGCTTGGGACTAGCGGGCGAGAGACCCAGTACTTC. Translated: CASSLLGTSGRETQYF.

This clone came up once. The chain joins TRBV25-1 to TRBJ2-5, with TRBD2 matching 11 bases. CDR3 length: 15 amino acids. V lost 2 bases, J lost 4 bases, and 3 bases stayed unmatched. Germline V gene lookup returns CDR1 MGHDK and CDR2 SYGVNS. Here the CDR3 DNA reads TGTGCCAGCAGTGAAGAACTAGCGGGGGTAGAGACCCAGTACTTC. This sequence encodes CASSEELAGVETQYF.

The CDR3 is CASSSRTRPDTQYF. The CDR3 DNA sequence: TGTGCCAGCAGCTCGAGGACTCGTCCGGATACGCAGTATTTT. The chain couples TRBV11-2 to TRBJ2-3; possibly TRBD2 for D (5 bases). V dropped 4 bases and J dropped 6 bases, with 14 bases sitting between them. Per germline, CDR1 SGHAT and CDR2 FQNNGV. CDR3 length equals 14 residues.

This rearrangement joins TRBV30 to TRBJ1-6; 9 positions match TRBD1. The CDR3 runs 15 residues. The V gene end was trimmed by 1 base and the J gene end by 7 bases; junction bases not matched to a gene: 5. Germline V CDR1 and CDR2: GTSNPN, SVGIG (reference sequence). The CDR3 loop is CAWSGRTGVNSPLHF. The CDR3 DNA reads TGTGCCTGGAGTGGGAGGACAGGGGTCAATTCACCCCTCCACTTT.

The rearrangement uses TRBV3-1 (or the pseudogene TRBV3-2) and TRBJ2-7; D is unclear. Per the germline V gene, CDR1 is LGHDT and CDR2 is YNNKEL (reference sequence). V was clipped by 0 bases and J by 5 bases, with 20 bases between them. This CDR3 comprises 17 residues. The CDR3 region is CASSQDSSYRVMNEQYF. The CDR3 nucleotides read TGTGCCAGCAGCCAAGATTCGTCATACCGGGTGATGAACGAGCAGTACTTC.

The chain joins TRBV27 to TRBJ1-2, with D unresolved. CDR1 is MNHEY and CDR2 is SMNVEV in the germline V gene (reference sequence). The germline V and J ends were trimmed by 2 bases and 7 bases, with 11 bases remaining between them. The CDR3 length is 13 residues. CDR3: CASSLRFTGGYTF. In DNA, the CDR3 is TGTGCCAGCAGTTTAAGATTCACGGGTGGCTACACCTTC.

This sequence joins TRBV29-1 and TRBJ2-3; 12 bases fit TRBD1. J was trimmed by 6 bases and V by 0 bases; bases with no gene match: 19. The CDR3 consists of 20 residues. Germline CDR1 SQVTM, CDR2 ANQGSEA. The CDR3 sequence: CSVEDFDWILGQGAKDTQYF. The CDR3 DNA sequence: TGCAGCGTTGAAGATTTTGATTGGATCTTGGGACAGGGGGCGAAGGATACGCAGTATTTT.

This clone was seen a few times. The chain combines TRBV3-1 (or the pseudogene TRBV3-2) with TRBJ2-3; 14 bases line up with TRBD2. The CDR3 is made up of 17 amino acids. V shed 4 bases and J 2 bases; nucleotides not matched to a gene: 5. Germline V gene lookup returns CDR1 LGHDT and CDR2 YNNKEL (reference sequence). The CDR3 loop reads CASSRRTSGGLTDTQYF. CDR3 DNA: TGTGCCAGCAGCCGCCGGACTAGCGGGGGGCTCACAGATACGCAGTATTTT.